This TCR beta chain was identified during a study of blood T cell repertoires in COVID-19. Study in general: From the United States, Italy and Spain came samples of acute and convalescent COVID-19. In each case, the material was cDNA or gDNA derived from T cells, B-cell-depleted T cells, or PBMCs.

It was during active infection that Seattle patients were enrolled and then longitudinally followed. Authors' data handling: The assay estimated nucleated cells by amplifying reference gene primers. Produced via immunoSEQ multiplex PCR; TCRdb's table is partial and in-frame only. V and J calls and clone size come straight from that table; D and trimming were deduced from the DNA. In the table there are 250,000 to 400,000 clones, roughly 88% of which are singletons. In its sample, this clone was seen a few times. The CDR3 has 13 residues. Trimming removed 5 bases at V and 0 bases at J, with 5 bases between. Germline loops: CDR1 MDHEN, CDR2 SYDVKM.

The chain recombines TRBV28 with TRBJ1-5; no reliable D call. Sequencing used peripheral blood. This TCR came from a woman aged 25 to 45 with COVID-19, enrolled during active disease. The CDR3 DNA reads as TGTGCCAGCAGTACAGATAGCAATCAGCCCCAGCATTTT. This translates into CASSTDSNQPQHF.